The 5 T cell receptor beta chains below were found in one sample sequenced in a study of response to subunit inactivated influenza vaccine. TCRdb redid the calling of the RT-PCR reads with MiXCR, one entry per CDR3 protein. The data contain approximately 300,000 distinct CDR3 sequences, approximately 20% of them singletons. The starting material was PBMCs from blood, obtained less than 22 months after vaccination. The receptors originated from a man between 45 and 75 years old who received an inactivated influenza vaccine.

This clonotype showed up many times. This sequence joins TRBV12-3 or TRBV12-4 and TRBJ1-2; no definite D call. CDR3 length: 13 amino acids. V lost 2 bases and J 2 bases, leaving 6 bases between the germline ends. The DNA for the CDR3 is TGTGCCAGCAGTTTAATGAAGAACTATGGCTACACCTTC. It is translated as CASSLMKNYGYTF.

V usage is TRBV14 and J usage is TRBJ2-3, with 14 bases fitting TRBD2. Germline CDR1 reads SGHDN; CDR2 reads FVKESK. The J segment lost 9 bases and the V segment lost 3 bases, leaving 8 bases of the junction unmatched. The CDR3 covers 16 residues. CDR3 bases: TGTGCCAGCAGCCATAGGGGACTAGCGGGAGCCAGAACGCAGTATTTT. Translating it yields CASSHRGLAGARTQYF.

This clonotype has just a few counts. J is TRBJ2-7 and V is TRBV6-6; 8 nucleotides agree with TRBD1. J gave up 2 bases and V 5 bases, and 8 bases lay outside the gene matches. CDR1 is MNHNY and CDR2 is SVGAGI in the germline V gene (reference sequence). This CDR3 region has 15 residues. CDR3 sequence reads: CASSSTGGPTYEQYF. The CDR3, as DNA: TGTGCCAGCAGTAGCACAGGGGGGCCTACCTACGAGCAGTACTTC.

This clonotype was counted between two and nine times. The genes are TRBV12-3 or TRBV12-4 and TRBJ1-2; 10 positions match TRBD1. V lost 8 bases and J lost 0; bases outside the gene matches: 6. This CDR3 has 15 amino acids. The CDR3 DNA reads as TGTGCCAGCTTTGACAGGGGGCCTGCTAACTATGGCTACACCTTC. It codes for CASFDRGPANYGYTF.

The chain links TRBV6-1 to TRBJ2-3; a weak D match, TRBD1 (6 bases). Germline V gives CDR1 MNHNS, CDR2 SASEGT. V was shortened by 7 bases and J by 1 base, with 18 bases between the two germline ends. CDR3 length: 16 amino acids. CDR3 loop: CASTPTGWLGTDTQYF. The CDR3 DNA follows: TGTGCCAGCACCCCTACAGGGTGGTTGGGCACAGATACGCAGTATTTT.